This T cell receptor beta chain was profiled in a study of T cell repertoires in cytomegalovirus infection. Study-level information: Indications came from public TCR beta signatures; they pointed to CMV infection and to a matching HLA type.

CDR1 is SGHRS and CDR2 is YFSETQ in the germline V gene. J was trimmed by 8 bases and V by 4 bases; bases with no gene match: 7. CDR3 length: 14 amino acids. This clonotype was seen a few times. Its antigen is not identified. Study-wide results and caveats: Summed frequency of public TCR beta families distinguished CMV carriers with the relevant HLA.

TCRdb ran MiXCR on the reads and lists one entry per CDR3 protein. The sample has 560,000 or so distinct CDR3 sequences; 15% to 20% are singletons. What was sequenced was CD8+ T cells from PBMCs. The rearrangement links TRBV5-1 to TRBJ1-2, with TRBD1 matching over 11 bases. This sequence originates from a human donor in good health (CMV status not recorded). Some clones in this sample may be carry-over from other donors' samples. CDR3 nucleotides: TGCGCCAGCAGCGGGACAGGGGGTACAGAAGGCTACACCTTC. Residues: CASSGTGGTEGYTF. The full variable domain, with the rest looked up from reference TRBV5-1 and TRBJ1-2, is KAGVTQTPRYLIKTRGQQVTLSCSPISGHRSVSWYQQTPGQGLQFLFEYFSETQRNKGNFPGRFSGRQFSNSRSEMNVSTLELGDSALYLCASSGTGGTEGYTFGSGTRLTVV.